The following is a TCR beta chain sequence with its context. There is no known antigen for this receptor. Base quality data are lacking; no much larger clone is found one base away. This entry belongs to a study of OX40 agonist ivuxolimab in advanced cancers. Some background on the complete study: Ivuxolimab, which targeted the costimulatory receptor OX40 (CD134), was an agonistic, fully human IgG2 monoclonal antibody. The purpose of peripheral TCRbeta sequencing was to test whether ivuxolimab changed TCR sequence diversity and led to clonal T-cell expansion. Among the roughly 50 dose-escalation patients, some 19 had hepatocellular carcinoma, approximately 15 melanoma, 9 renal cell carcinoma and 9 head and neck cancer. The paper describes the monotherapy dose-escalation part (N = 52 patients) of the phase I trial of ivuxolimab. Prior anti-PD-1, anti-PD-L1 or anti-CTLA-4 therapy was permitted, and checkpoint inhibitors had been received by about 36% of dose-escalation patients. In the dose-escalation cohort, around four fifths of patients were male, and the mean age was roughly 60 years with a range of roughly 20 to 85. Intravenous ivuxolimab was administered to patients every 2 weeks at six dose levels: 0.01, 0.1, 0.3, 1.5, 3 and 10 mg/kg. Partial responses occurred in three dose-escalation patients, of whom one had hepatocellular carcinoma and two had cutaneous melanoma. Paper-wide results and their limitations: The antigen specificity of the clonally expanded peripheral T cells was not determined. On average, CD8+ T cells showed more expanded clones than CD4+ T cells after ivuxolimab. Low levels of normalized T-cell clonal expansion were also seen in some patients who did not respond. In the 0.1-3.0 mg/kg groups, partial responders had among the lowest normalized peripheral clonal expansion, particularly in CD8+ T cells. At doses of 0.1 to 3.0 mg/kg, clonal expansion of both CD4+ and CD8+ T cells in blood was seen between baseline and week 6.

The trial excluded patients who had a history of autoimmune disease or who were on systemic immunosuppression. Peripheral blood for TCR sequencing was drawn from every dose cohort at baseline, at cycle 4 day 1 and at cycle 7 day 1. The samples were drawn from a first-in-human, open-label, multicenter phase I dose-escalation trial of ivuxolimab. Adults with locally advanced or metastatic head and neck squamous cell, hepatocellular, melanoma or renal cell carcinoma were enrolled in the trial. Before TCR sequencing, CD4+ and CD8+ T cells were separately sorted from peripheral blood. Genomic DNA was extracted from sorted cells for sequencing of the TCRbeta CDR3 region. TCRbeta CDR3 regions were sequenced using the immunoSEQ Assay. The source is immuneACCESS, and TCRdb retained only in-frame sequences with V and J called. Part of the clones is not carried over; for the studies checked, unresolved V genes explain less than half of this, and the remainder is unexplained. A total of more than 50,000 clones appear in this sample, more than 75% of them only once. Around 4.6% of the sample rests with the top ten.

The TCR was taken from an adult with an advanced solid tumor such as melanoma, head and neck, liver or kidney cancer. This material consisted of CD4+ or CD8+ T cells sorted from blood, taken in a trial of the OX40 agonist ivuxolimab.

At the DNA level, the sequence is TGCGCCAGCAGCTTGGGACAGGGCTTGAAGGGGGCCAACGTCCTGACTTTC. Its amino acids are CASSLGQGLKGANVLTF. Recombination joined TRBV5-1 with TRBJ2-6, with TRBD1 matching 7 junction bases. The germline V gene yields SGHRS for CDR1 and YFSETQ for CDR2. Relative to germline, V is missing 0 bases and J is missing 4 bases, with 7 bases of the junction outside any gene match. Its CDR3 holds 17 amino acids, cysteine through phenylalanine. This entry keeps only the CDR3 DNA: 51 bases, framed from base 1. Where the CDR3 stops, the reference TRBV5-1 and TRBJ2-6 genes take over; the full variable domain is KAGVTQTPRYLIKTRGQQVTLSCSPISGHRSVSWYQQTPGQGLQFLFEYFSETQRNKGNFPGRFSGRQFSNSRSEMNVSTLELGDSALYLCASSLGQGLKGANVLTFGAGSRLTVL.